This T cell receptor (beta chain) was obtained from a study of graft-versus-host responses after intestinal transplantation. This clone came up a few times. TCRdb keeps only in-frame clones here, not all; method: immunoSEQ multiplex PCR. The table records nearly 25,000 clones, just under 40% of them present only once. Germline values: CDR1 SGHTA, CDR2 FQGNSA. V was pared by 5 bases and J by 4 bases, with 12 bases of the junction left unmatched. CDR3 length: 17 residues. CFSE-low proliferating responders, CD3+CD4+ and CD3+CD8+, were sorted post-reaction. The material was alloreactive CD4+ T cells from a mixed lymphocyte reaction culture, obtained before intestinal transplant. The subset is: CFSE-low proliferating T cells sorted from roughly 6-day pre-transplant mixed lymphocyte reaction (GvH or HvG direction). This sequence originates from a human patient who received an intestinal transplant. V and J are TRBV7-2 and TRBJ2-3; 10 bases align to TRBD2. The CDR3 reads CASSPQRGGPLSDTQYF. CDR3 in DNA: TGTGCCAGCAGCCCCCAGCGGGGGGGCCCCTTATCAGATACGCAGTATTTT.